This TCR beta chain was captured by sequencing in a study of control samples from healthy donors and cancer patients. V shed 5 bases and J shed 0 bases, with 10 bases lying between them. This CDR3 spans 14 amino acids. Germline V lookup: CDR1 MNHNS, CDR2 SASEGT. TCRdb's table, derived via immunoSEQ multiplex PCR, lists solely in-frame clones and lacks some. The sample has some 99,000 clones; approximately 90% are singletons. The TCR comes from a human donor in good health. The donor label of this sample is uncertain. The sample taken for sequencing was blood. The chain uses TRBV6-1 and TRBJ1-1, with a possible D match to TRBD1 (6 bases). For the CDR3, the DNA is TGTGCCAGCAGTTCCAGGACAGTGAACACTGAAGCTTTCTTT. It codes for CASSSRTVNTEAFF.